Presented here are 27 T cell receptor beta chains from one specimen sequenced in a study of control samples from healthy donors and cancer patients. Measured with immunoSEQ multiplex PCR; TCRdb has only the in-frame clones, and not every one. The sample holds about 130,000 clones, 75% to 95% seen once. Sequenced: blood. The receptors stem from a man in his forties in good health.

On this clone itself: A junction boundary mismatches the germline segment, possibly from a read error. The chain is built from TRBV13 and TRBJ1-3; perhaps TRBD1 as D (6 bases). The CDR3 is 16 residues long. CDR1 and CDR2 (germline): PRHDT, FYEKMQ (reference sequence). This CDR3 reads CASSLGKGGLRNTIYF. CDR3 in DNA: TGTGCCAGCAGCCTAGGAAAGGGGGGGCTCAGGAACACCATATATTTT.

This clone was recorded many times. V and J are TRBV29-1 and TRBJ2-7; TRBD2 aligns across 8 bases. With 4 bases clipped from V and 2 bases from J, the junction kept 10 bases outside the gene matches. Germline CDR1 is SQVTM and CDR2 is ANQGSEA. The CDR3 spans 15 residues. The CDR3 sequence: CSVVRLAGLTYEQYF. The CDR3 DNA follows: TGCAGCGTTGTGAGGTTAGCGGGACTAACCTACGAGCAGTACTTC.

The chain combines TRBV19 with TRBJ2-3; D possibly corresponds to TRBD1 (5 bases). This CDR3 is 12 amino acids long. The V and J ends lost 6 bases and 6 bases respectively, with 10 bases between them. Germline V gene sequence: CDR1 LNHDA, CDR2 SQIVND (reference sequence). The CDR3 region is CASRISGDTQYF. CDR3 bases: TGTGCCAGTAGGATCTCAGGGGATACGCAGTATTTT.

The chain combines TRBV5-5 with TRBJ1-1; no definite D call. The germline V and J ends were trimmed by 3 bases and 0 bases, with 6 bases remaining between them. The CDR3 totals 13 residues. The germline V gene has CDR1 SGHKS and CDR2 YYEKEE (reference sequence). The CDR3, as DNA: TGTGCCAGCAGCTCACGATTGAACACTGAAGCTTTCTTT. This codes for CASSSRLNTEAFF.

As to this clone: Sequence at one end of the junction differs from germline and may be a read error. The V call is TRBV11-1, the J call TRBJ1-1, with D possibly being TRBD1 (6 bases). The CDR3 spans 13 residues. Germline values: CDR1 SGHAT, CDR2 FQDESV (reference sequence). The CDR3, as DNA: TGTGCCAGCAGAACGGGGGCGAACCCTGAAGCTTTCTTT. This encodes CASRTGANPEAFF.

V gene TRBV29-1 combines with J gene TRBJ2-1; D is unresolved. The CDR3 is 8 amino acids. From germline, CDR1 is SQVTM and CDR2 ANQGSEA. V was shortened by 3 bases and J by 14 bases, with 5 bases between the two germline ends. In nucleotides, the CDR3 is TGCAGCGTTGATACTAAGTTCTTC. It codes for CSVDTKFF.

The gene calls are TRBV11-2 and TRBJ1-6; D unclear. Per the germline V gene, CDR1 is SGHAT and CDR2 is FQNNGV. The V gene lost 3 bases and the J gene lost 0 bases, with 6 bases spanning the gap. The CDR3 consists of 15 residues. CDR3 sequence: CASSLVSSYNSPLHF. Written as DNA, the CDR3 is TGTGCCAGCAGCTTGGTCAGCTCCTATAATTCACCCCTCCACTTT.

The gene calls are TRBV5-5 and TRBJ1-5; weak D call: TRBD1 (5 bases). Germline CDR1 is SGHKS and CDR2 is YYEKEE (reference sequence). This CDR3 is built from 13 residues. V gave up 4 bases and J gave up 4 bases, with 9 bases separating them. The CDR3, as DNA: TGTGCCAGCAGCGGGGGACTTAATCAGCCCCAGCATTTT. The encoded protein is CASSGGLNQPQHF.

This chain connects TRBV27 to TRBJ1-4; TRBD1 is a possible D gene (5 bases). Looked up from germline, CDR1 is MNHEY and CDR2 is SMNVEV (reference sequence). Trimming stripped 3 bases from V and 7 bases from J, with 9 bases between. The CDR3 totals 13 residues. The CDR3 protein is CASSLRGSEKLFF. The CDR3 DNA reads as TGTGCCAGCAGTTTGAGGGGCTCTGAAAAACTGTTTTTT.

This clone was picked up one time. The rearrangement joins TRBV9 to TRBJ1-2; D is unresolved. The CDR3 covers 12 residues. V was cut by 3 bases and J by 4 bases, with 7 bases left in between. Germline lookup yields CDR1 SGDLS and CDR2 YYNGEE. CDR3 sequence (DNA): TGTGCCAGCAGCGGGAACAGCTATGGCTACACCTTC. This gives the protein CASSGNSYGYTF.

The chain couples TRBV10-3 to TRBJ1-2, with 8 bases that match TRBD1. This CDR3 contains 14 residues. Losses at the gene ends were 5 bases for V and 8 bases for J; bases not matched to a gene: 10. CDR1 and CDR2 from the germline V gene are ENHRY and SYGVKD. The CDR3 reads CAISTQGGPWGYTF. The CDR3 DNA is TGTGCCATCAGTACACAGGGGGGTCCTTGGGGCTACACCTTC.

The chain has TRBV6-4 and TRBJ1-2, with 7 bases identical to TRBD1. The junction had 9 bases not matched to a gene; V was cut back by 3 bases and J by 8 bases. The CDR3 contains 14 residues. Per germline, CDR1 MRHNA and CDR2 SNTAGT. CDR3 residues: CASSDTNRGGGYTF. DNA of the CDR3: TGTGCCAGCAGTGATACTAACAGGGGCGGCGGCTACACCTTC.

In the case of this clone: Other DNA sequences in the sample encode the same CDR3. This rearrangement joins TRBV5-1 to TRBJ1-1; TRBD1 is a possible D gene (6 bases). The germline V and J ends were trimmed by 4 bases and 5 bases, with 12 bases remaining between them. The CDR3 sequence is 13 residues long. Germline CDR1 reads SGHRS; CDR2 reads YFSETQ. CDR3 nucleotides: TGCGCCAGCAGCATGACAGGTGGGACTGAAGCTTTCTTT. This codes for CASSMTGGTEAFF.

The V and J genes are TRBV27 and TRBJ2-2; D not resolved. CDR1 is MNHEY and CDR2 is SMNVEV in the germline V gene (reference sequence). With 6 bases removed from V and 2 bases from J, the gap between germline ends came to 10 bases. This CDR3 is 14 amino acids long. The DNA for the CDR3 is TGTGCCAGCAGCCCCGGGCCTAACACCGGGGAGCTGTTTTTT. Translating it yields CASSPGPNTGELFF.

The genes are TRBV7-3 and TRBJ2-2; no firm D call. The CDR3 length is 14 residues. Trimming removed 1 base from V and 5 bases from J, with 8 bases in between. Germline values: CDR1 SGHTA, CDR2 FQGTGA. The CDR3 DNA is TGTGCCAGCAGCTTAAATACTATTACCGGGGAGCTGTTTTTT. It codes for CASSLNTITGELFF.

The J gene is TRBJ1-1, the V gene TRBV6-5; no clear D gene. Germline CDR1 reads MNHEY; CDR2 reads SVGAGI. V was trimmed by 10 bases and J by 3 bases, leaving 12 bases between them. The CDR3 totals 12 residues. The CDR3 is CATYRGYTEAFF. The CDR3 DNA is TGTGCCACATACCGGGGATACACTGAAGCTTTCTTT.

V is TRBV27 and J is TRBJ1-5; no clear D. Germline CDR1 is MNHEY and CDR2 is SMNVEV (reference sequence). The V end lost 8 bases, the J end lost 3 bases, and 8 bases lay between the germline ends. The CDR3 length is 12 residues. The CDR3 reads CASGGYNQPQHF. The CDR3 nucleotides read TGTGCCAGCGGCGGATACAATCAGCCCCAGCATTTT.

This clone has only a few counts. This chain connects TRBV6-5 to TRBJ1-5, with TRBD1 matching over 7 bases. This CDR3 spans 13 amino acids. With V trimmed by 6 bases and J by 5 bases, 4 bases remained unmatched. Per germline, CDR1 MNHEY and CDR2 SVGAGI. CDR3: CASSRTGHQPQHF. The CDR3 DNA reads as TGTGCCAGCAGCAGGACAGGTCATCAGCCCCAGCATTTT.

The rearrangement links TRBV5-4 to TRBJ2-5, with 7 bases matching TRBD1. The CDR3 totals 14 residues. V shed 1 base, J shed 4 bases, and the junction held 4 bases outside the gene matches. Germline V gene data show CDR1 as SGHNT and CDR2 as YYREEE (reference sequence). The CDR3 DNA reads TGTGCCAGCAGCTTGTTTACAGGGGTAGAGACCCAGTACTTC. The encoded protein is CASSLFTGVETQYF.

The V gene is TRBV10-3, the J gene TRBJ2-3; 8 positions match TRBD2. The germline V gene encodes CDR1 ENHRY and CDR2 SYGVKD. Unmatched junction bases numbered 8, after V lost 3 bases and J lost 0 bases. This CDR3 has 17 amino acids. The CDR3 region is CAISDPRGGPSTDTQYF. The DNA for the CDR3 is TGTGCCATCAGTGACCCACGGGGGGGCCCTAGCACAGATACGCAGTATTTT.

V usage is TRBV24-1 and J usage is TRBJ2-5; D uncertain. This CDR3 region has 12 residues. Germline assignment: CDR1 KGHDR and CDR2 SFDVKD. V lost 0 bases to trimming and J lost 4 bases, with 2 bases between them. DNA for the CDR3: TGTGCCACCAGTGATTTGGGAGAGACCCAGTACTTC. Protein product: CATSDLGETQYF.

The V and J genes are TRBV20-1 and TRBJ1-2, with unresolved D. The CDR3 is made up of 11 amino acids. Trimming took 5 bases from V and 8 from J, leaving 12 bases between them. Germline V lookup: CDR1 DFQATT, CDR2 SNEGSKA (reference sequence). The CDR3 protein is CSALSLGGYTF. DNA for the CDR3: TGCAGTGCTCTCTCTCTTGGGGGCTACACCTTC.

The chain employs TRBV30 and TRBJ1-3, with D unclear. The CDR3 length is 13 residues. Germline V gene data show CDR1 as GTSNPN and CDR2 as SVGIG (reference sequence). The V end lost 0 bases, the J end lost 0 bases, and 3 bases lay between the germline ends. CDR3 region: CAWSVTSGNTIYF. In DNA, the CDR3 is TGTGCCTGGAGTGTTACCTCTGGAAACACCATATATTTT.

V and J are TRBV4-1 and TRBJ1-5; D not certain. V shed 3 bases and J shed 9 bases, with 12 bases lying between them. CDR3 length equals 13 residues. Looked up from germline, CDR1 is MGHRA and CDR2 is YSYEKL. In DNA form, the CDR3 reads TGCGCCAGCAGCCAGGGTGATCTGCGGCCCCAGCATTTT. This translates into CASSQGDLRPQHF.

The CDR3 here is CASSLNRVRETQYF. In DNA, the CDR3 is TGCGCCAGCAGCTTAAACAGGGTTCGGGAGACCCAGTACTTC. This chain connects TRBV5-1 to TRBJ2-5, with D possibly being TRBD1 (6 bases). From germline, CDR1 is SGHRS and CDR2 YFSETQ. V dropped 2 bases and J dropped 5 bases, with 13 bases sitting between them. The CDR3 consists of 14 residues.

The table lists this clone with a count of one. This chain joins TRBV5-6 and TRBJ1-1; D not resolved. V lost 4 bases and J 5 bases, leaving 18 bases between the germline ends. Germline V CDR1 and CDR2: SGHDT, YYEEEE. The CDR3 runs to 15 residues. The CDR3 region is CASSLPGPLRTEAFF. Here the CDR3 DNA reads TGTGCCAGCAGCCTGCCCGGACCCCTACGGACTGAAGCTTTCTTT.

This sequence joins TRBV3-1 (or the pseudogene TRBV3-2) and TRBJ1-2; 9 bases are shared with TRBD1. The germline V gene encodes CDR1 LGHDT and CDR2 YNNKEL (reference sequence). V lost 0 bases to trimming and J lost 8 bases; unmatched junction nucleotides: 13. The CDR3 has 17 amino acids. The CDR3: CASSQDFRGQGYKGYTF. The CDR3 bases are TGTGCCAGCAGCCAAGACTTTCGGGGACAGGGATATAAGGGCTACACCTTC.